The 3 T cell receptor beta chains given below trace back to one sample, sequenced in a study of OX40 agonist ivuxolimab in advanced cancers. The table came from immunoSEQ multiplex PCR; TCRdb's copy has only in-frame clones and leaves some out. Here the sample spans some 99,000 clones, approximately 93% being singletons. The sequencing used CD4+ or CD8+ T cells sorted from blood, collected in a trial of the OX40 agonist ivuxolimab. The receptor set was obtained from an adult with an advanced solid tumor such as melanoma, head and neck, liver or kidney cancer.

The gene calls are TRBV7-9 and TRBJ2-2, with D possibly matching TRBD1 (5 bases). V lost 5 bases, J lost 1 base, and 8 bases lay in between. The CDR3 has 14 amino acids. Germline V CDR1 and CDR2: SEHNR, FQNEAQ (reference sequence). This CDR3 is CASSLGQNTGELFF. The CDR3 DNA sequence: TGTGCCAGCAGCCTCGGACAGAACACCGGGGAGCTGTTTTTT.

The chain combines TRBV5-1 with TRBJ2-1; D not certain. The CDR3 has 16 amino acids. Germline-derived CDR1 and CDR2 are SGHRS and YFSETQ. The ends were cut back, 1 base at V and 0 bases at J, with 11 bases in the middle. The CDR3 DNA is TGCGCCAGCAGCTTGAAGCGTTCGAGCTCCTACAATGAGCAGTTCTTC. Protein sequence: CASSLKRSSSYNEQFF. Drawing the rest from reference TRBV5-1 and TRBJ2-1, the complete variable domain is KAGVTQTPRYLIKTRGQQVTLSCSPISGHRSVSWYQQTPGQGLQFLFEYFSETQRNKGNFPGRFSGRQFSNSRSEMNVSTLELGDSALYLCASSLKRSSSYNEQFFGPGTRLTVL.

The genes are TRBV25-1 and TRBJ1-5; unclear D gene. Trimming removed 5 bases at V and 0 bases at J, with 14 bases between. Germline CDR1 is MGHDK and CDR2 is SYGVNS. The CDR3 extends over 16 amino acids. CDR3 bases: TGTGCCAGCAGTCACGGAACCAGGAATAGCAATCAGCCCCAGCATTTT. Translating it yields CASSHGTRNSNQPQHF. The full variable domain, its missing parts supplied by reference TRBV25-1 and TRBJ1-5, is EADIYQTPRYLVIGTGKKITLECSQTMGHDKMYWYQQDPGMELHLIHYSYGVNSTEKGDLSSESTVSRIRTEHFPLTLESARPSHTSQYLCASSHGTRNSNQPQHFGDGTRLSIL.